Sequencing of this T cell receptor beta chain was carried out in a study of B cell selection in AIRE deficiency. Study outcomes and limitations: Around 30% of healthy-shared Treg TCRbeta sequences appeared in patient Tconv cells. Of 3657 shared Treg TCRbeta sequences, roughly 32% were healthy-only, just under 9.5% patient-only. Shorter CDR3s marked shared Treg sequences, biased toward few non-templated insertions.

Regulatory T cells were sorted as CD4+CD25hiCD127low/negative. The CDR3 consists of 13 residues. Trimming took 2 bases from V and 4 from J, leaving 10 bases between them. CDR1 is SGHRS and CDR2 is YFSETQ in the germline V gene. As originally analysed: About 53,000 patient and some 8.8x10^4 healthy donor TCRbeta sequences came from Tregs. Generated by immunoSEQ multiplex PCR, the TCRdb table keeps only in-frame clones and is missing some. V, J and clone size reflect that table, while D and trimming were determined from the DNA. The table has around 20,000 clones, 85% to 95% seen once. A remark on this clone: Its antigen is unidentified.

This TCR derives from a human donor with AIRE deficiency. The chain carries TRBV5-1 and TRBJ2-7; D is ambiguous. Sequenced material: Tregs sorted from PBMCs. The CDR3: CASSFDLGYEQYF. CDR3 nucleotide sequence: TGCGCCAGCAGCTTCGATTTGGGATACGAGCAGTACTTC.